Following are 13 T cell receptor beta chains from one sample sequenced in a study of blood T cell repertoires in COVID-19. Some clones are missing from TCRdb's copy, which holds only in-frame ones; the method was immunoSEQ multiplex PCR. The data contain a few hundred thousand clones, 75% to 85% of them singletons. Sequencing was performed on peripheral blood. Every receptor here comes from a woman in her twenties or thirties with COVID-19, enrolled during active disease.

This chain uses TRBV9 with TRBJ2-6, with 10 bases that match TRBD1. The CDR3 length is 18 residues. The V and J ends lost 3 bases and 4 bases, in that order; junction bases with no gene match: 10. Germline V lookup: CDR1 SGDLS, CDR2 YYNGEE. CDR3 in DNA: TGTGCCAGCAGCGCCCGGGACAGGGGAGAAGCCGGGGCCAACGTCCTGACTTTC. It is translated as CASSARDRGEAGANVLTF. Variable domain in full (rest from reference TRBV9 and TRBJ2-6): DSGVTQTPKHLITATGQRVTLRCSPRSGDLSVYWYQQSLDQGLQFLIQYYNGEERAKGNILERFSAQQFPDLHSELNLSSLELGDSALYFCASSARDRGEAGANVLTFGAGSRLTVL.

The V and J genes are TRBV30 and TRBJ1-1; weak D call: TRBD1 (6 bases). CDR1 and CDR2 from the germline V gene are GTSNPN and SVGIG (reference sequence). This CDR3 spans 14 amino acids. V shed 0 bases and J shed 0 bases, with 8 bases lying between them. The CDR3 DNA is TGTGCCTGGAGTGTGGACAGCATGAACACTGAAGCTTTCTTT. This encodes CAWSVDSMNTEAFF.

About this clone itself: The final CDR3 position lacks the conserved phenylalanine or tryptophan, pointing to a likely read error. The limits of the CDR3 on the DNA are not certain, so only TCRdb's listed CDR3 is given. This sequence joins TRBV5-6 and TRBJ1-2; TRBD1, as called in the table, went unchecked against the DNA. The CDR3 sequence runs 11 residues, both termini included. Germline V gene sequence: CDR1 SGHDT, CDR2 YYEEEE. The CDR3 is CASSFMQQGAI.

The CDR3 DNA sequence: TGTGCCAGCAGTGAACTAAGATACACAGATACGCAGTATTTT. It codes for CASSELRYTDTQYF. V is TRBV2 and J is TRBJ2-3; D is unclear. V gave up 2 bases and J gave up 2 bases, with 8 bases separating them. The CDR3 is made up of 14 amino acids. Germline-derived CDR1 and CDR2 are SNHLY and FYNNEI. Filled out from reference TRBV2 and TRBJ2-3, the complete variable domain reads EPEVTQTPSHQVTQMGQEVILRCVPISNHLYFYWYRQILGQKVEFLVSFYNNEISEKSEIFDDQFSVERPDGSNFTLKIRSTKLEDSAMYFCASSELRYTDTQYFGPGTRLTVL.

The chain combines TRBV10-1 with TRBJ2-5, with 8 nucleotides matching TRBD2. Germline CDR1 WNHNN, CDR2 SYGVQD (reference sequence). There are 14 residues in the CDR3. Trimming cost V 4 bases and J 5 bases; bases outside gene matches: 6. CDR3 in DNA: TGCGCCAGCAGTGGTACGCGGGGGGCGGAGACCCAGTACTTC. Translated, it gives CASSGTRGAETQYF.

This clone was counted a few times. The chain is built from TRBV7-9 and TRBJ1-1, with TRBD1 as a possible D gene (6 bases). Trimming pared 2 bases from V and 4 bases from J, leaving 8 bases between. CDR3 length: 13 residues. The germline gives CDR1 SEHNR, CDR2 FQNEAQ (reference sequence). The CDR3 sequence: CASSLTGSTEAFF. The DNA of the CDR3 is TGTGCCAGCAGCTTAACAGGGAGCACTGAAGCTTTCTTT.

The chain couples TRBV6-5 to TRBJ1-5, with 7 bases identical to TRBD1. CDR1 is MNHEY and CDR2 is SVGAGI in the germline V gene. This CDR3 region has 13 residues. Trimming took 4 bases from V and 4 from J; bases not matched to a gene: 1. CDR3 nucleotides: TGTGCCAGCAGTTTACAGGGGAATCAGCCCCAGCATTTT. As protein: CASSLQGNQPQHF.

The chain joins TRBV9 to TRBJ1-1; a weak D match, TRBD1 (5 bases). V was clipped by 3 bases and J by 1 base, with 16 bases between them. The CDR3 contains 16 residues. Germline V gives CDR1 SGDLS, CDR2 YYNGEE. As DNA, the CDR3 is TGTGCCAGCAGCGGCCGCTCTACAGGACAGAACACTGAAGCTTTCTTT. This encodes CASSGRSTGQNTEAFF.

The V and J genes are TRBV4-3 and TRBJ1-1; TRBD1 might be the D (6 bases). With 6 bases removed from V and 6 bases from J, the gap between germline ends came to 29 bases. The CDR3 is 18 residues long. Germline CDR1 LGHNA, CDR2 YSLEER. CDR3 residues: CASSSRGGPGRGKAEAFF. The DNA of the CDR3 is TGCGCCAGCAGTTCGCGGGGGGGGCCGGGCCGGGGGAAGGCTGAAGCTTTCTTT.

This chain uses TRBV2 with TRBJ2-1; D may be TRBD2 (6 bases). The CDR3 has 19 amino acids. V lost 0 bases and J lost 0, with 18 bases in between. Germline V lookup: CDR1 SNHLY, CDR2 FYNNEI. The CDR3 reads CASSEAGGWASSSYNEQFF. CDR3 sequence (DNA): TGTGCCAGCAGTGAAGCTGGAGGGTGGGCTTCAAGCTCCTACAATGAGCAGTTCTTC.

This clone turned up a few times. The chain employs TRBV7-9 and TRBJ2-7; 10 positions match TRBD1. Germline V gives CDR1 SEHNR, CDR2 FQNEAQ (reference sequence). The CDR3 is 18 amino acids. Germline trimming cut 4 bases from V and 2 bases from J; bases unmatched to any gene: 14. CDR3 DNA sequence: TGTGCCAGCAGCTCGGACAGGGGGTCTTATTCGGGAACCTACGAGCAGTACTTC. Amino acids: CASSSDRGSYSGTYEQYF.

V and J are TRBV5-4 and TRBJ1-4, with 9 bases that match TRBD1. CDR1 is SGHNT, CDR2 YYREEE, per germline (reference sequence). The CDR3 is made up of 16 amino acids. The junction had 3 bases not matched to a gene; V was cut back by 1 base and J by 2 bases. The DNA of the CDR3 is TGTGCCAGCAGCTTGAGGACAGGGGCCACTAATGAAAAACTGTTTTTT. Translating it yields CASSLRTGATNEKLFF.

The chain carries TRBV27 and TRBJ1-6; D unresolved. CDR1 is MNHEY, CDR2 SMNVEV, per germline (reference sequence). The CDR3 contains 14 residues. Trimming left V 6 bases short and J 7 bases short, with 13 bases between. The DNA for the CDR3 is TGTGCCAGCAGGTTCCAGGTCCGGAATTCACCCCTCCACTTT. This sequence encodes CASRFQVRNSPLHF.